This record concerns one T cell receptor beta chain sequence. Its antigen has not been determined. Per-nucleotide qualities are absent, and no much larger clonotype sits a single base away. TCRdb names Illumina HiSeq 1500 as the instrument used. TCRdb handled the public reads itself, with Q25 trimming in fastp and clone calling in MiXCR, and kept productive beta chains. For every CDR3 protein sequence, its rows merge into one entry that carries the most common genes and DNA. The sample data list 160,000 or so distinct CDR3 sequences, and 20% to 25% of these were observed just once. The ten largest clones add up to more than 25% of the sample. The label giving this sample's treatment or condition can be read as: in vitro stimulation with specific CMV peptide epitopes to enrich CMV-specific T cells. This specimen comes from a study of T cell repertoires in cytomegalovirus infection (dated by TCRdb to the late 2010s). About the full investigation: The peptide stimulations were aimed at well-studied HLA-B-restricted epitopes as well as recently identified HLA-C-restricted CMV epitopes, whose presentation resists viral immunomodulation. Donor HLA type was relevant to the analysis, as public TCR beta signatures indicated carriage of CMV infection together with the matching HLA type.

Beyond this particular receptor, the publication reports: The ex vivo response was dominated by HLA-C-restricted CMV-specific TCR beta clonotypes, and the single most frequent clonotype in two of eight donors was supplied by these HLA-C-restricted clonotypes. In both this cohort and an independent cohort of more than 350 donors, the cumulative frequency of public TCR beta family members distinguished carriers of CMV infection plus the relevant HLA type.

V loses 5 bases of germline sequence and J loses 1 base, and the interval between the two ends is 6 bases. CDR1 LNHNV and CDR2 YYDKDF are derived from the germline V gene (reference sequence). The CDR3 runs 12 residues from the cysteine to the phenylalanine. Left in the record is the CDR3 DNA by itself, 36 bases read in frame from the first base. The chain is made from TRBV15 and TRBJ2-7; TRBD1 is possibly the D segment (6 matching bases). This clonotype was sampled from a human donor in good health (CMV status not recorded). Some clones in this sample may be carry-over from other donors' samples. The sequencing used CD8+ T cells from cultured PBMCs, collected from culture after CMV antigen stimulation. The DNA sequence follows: TGTGCCACCAGCGGACAGTCCTACGAGCAGTACTTC. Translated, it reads CATSGQSYEQYF.